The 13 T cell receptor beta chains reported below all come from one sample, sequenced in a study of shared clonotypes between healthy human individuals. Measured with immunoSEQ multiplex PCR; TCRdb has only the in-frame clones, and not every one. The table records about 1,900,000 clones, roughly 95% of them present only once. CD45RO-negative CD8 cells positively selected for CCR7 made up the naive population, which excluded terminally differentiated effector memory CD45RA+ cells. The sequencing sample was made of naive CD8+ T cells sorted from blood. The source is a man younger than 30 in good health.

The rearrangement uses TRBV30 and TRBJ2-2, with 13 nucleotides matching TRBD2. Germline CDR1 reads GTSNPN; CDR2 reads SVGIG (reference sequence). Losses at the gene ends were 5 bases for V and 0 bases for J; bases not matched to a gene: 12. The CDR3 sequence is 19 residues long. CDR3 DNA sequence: TGTGCCTGGGGAGGCTGGGGGACTAGCGGGACCGCGAACACCGGGGAGCTGTTTTTT. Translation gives CAWGGWGTSGTANTGELFF.

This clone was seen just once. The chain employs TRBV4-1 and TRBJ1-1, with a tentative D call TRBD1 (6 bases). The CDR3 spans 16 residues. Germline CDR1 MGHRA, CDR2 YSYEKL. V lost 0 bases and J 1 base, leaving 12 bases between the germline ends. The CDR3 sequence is CASSQEGGGKNTEAFF. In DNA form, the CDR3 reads TGCGCCAGCAGCCAAGAGGGGGGCGGGAAGAACACTGAAGCTTTCTTT.

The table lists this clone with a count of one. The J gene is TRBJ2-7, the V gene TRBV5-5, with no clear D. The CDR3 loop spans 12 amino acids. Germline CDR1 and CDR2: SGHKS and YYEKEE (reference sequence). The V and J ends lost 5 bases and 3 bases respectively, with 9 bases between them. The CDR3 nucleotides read TGTGCCAGCAGTTGGGATTTCTACGAGCAGTACTTC. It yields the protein CASSWDFYEQYF.

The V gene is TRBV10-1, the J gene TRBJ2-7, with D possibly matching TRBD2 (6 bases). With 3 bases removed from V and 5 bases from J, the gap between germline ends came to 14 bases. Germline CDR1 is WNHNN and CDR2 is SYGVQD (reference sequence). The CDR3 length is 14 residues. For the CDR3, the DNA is TGCGCCAGCAGTGACCGGGGGAAGTGGGACGAGCAGTACTTC. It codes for CASSDRGKWDEQYF.

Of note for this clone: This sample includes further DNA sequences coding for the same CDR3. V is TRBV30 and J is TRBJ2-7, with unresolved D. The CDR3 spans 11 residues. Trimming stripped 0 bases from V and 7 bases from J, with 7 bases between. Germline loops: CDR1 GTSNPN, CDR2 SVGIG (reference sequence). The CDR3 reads CAWSVIGEQYF. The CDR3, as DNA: TGTGCCTGGAGTGTAATAGGGGAGCAGTACTTC.

CDR3 region: CASSSGTGGTEQYF. Written as DNA, the CDR3 is TGTGCCAGCAGCTCAGGGACAGGGGGCACCGAGCAGTACTTC. The chain joins TRBV9 to TRBJ2-7, with TRBD1 matching 12 bases. The CDR3 extends over 14 amino acids. Per the germline V gene, CDR1 is SGDLS and CDR2 is YYNGEE. V gave up 4 bases and J gave up 6 bases; unmatched junction bases: 5.

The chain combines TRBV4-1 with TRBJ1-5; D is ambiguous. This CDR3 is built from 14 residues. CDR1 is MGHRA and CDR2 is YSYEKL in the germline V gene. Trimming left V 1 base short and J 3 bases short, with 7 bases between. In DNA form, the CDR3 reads TGCGCCAGCAGCCAAGTTGCGGTCAATCAGCCCCAGCATTTT. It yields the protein CASSQVAVNQPQHF.

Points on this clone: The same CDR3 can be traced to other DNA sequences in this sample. The CDR3 DNA sequence: TGCGCCAGCAGCGAAGGGGGGGAGCAGTACTTC. Amino acids: CASSEGGEQYF. The genes are TRBV10-2 and TRBJ2-7, with D perhaps given as TRBD1 or TRBD2 (6 bases each). V shed 6 bases and J shed 7 bases, with 10 bases lying between them. There are 11 residues in the CDR3. Germline-derived CDR1 and CDR2 are WSHSY and SAAADI.

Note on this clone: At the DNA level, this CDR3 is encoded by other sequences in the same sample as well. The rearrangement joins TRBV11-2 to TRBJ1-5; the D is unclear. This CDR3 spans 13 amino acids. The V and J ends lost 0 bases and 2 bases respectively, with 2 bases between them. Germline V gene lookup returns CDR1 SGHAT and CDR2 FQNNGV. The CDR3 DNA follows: TGTGCCAGCAGCTTAGATGGCAATCAGCCCCAGCATTTT. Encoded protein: CASSLDGNQPQHF.

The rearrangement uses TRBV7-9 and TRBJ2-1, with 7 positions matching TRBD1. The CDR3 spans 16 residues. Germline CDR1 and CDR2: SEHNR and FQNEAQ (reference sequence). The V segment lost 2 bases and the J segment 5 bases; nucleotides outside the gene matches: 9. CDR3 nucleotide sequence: TGTGCCAGCAGCTTACAGACCGGACAGGCGAACAATGAGCAGTTCTTC. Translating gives CASSLQTGQANNEQFF.

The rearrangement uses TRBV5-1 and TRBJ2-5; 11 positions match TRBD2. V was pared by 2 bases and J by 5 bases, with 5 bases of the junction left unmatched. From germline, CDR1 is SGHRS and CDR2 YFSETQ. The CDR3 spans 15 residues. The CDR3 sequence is CASSLFGTSGETQYF. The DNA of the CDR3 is TGCGCCAGCAGCTTATTCGGGACTAGCGGCGAGACCCAGTACTTC.

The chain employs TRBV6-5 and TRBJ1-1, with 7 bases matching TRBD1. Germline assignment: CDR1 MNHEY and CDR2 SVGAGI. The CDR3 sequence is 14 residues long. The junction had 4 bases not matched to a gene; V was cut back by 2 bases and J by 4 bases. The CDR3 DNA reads TGTGCCAGCAGTTACGGGGACAGCGGCACTGAAGCTTTCTTT. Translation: CASSYGDSGTEAFF.

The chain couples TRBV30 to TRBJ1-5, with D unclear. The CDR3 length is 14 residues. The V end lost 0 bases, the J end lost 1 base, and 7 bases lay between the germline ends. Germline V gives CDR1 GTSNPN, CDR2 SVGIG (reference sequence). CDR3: CAWSVTESNQPQHF. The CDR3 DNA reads TGTGCCTGGAGTGTAACAGAGAGCAATCAGCCCCAGCATTTT.